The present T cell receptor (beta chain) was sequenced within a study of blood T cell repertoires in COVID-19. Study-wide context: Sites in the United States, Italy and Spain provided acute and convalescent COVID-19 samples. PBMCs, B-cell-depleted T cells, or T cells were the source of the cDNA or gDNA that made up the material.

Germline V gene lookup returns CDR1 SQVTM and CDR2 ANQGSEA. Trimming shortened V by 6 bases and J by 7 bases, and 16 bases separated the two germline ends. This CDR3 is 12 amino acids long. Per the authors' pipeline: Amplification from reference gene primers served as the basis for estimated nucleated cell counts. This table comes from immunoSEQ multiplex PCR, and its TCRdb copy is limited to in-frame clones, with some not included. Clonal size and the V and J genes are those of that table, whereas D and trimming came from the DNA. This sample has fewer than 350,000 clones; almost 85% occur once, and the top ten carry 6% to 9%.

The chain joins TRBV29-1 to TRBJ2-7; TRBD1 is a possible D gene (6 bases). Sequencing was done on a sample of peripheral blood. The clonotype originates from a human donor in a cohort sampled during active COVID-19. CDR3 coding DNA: TGCAGCGTGGCTACAGGGCGGAGGGAGCAGTACTTC. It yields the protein CSVATGRREQYF.